One and the same sample provided the 23 T cell receptor beta chains below, sequenced in a study of cytomegalovirus exposure and HLA in healthy donors. Primers: 60 Vbeta forward and 13 Jbeta reverse. Generated by immunoSEQ multiplex PCR, the TCRdb table keeps only in-frame clones and is missing some. The data contain around 67,000 clones, approximately 58% of them singletons. The sample taken for sequencing was PBMCs. All receptors come from a woman aged 45-65 years in good health and CMV-seronegative.

The chain employs TRBV5-1 and TRBJ1-1; a possible D gene is TRBD1 (6 bases). This CDR3 is built from 14 residues. Germline CDR1 is SGHRS and CDR2 is YFSETQ. Trimming took off 1 base at V and 3 bases at J, with 10 bases between the two ends. The chain's CDR3 is CASSLKGDHTEAFF. The DNA of the CDR3 is TGCGCCAGCAGCTTGAAGGGGGACCACACTGAAGCTTTCTTT.

This chain connects TRBV7-2 to TRBJ1-1; D not certain. CDR3 size: 14 residues. Trimming shortened V by 1 base and J by 1 base, and 7 bases separated the two germline ends. CDR1 is SGHTA, CDR2 FQGNSA, per germline. The CDR3 bases are TGTGCCAGCAGCTTAGTGGCGGCGAACACTGAAGCTTTCTTT. Translation: CASSLVAANTEAFF.

V and J are TRBV5-6 and TRBJ1-2, with D uncertain. This CDR3 is 13 amino acids long. Looked up from germline, CDR1 is SGHDT and CDR2 is YYEEEE. V lost 4 bases, J lost 8 bases, and 15 bases lay in between. In DNA, the CDR3 is TGTGCCAGCAGCCTGCCCCGACGGGAGGGCTACACCTTC. Protein: CASSLPRREGYTF.

The V call is TRBV5-6, the J call TRBJ2-3, with 8 bases lining up with TRBD1. Per the germline V gene, CDR1 is SGHDT and CDR2 is YYEEEE. J gave up 3 bases and V 1 base, and 10 bases lay outside the gene matches. The CDR3 length is 17 residues. DNA for the CDR3: TGTGCCAGCAGCTTGCCCCCCCGACAGGGGAGGACAGATACGCAGTATTTT. Its translation: CASSLPPRQGRTDTQYF.

The chain couples TRBV15 to TRBJ2-7; TRBD2 matches at 12 bases. With 5 bases clipped from V and 4 bases from J, the junction kept 0 bases outside the gene matches. The CDR3 loop spans 13 amino acids. Germline-derived CDR1 and CDR2 are LNHNV and YYDKDF (reference sequence). CDR3 residues: CATSLAGGYEQYF. CDR3 in DNA: TGTGCCACCAGCCTAGCGGGAGGGTACGAGCAGTACTTC.

This clone was seen only a few times. The chain carries TRBV10-3 and TRBJ1-5; 8 bases match TRBD1. Germline V CDR1 and CDR2: ENHRY, SYGVKD. The CDR3 loop spans 13 amino acids. Trimming took 5 bases from V and 7 from J; bases not matched to a gene: 4. This CDR3 is CAISYDRGQPQHF. In DNA form, the CDR3 reads TGTGCCATCAGTTACGACAGGGGCCAGCCCCAGCATTTT.

The chain combines TRBV15 with TRBJ1-1; D is possibly TRBD1 (5 bases). CDR1 is LNHNV, CDR2 YYDKDF, per germline (reference sequence). Trimming took off 5 bases at V and 6 bases at J, with 13 bases between the two ends. CDR3 length equals 13 residues. CDR3 sequence: CATSGAGIPEAFF. In DNA form, the CDR3 reads TGTGCCACCAGCGGGGCAGGGATTCCTGAAGCTTTCTTT.

This rearrangement joins TRBV15 to TRBJ2-5; D perhaps matches TRBD2 (6 bases). V lost 3 bases and J 11 bases, leaving 22 bases between the germline ends. Germline CDR1 and CDR2: LNHNV and YYDKDF (reference sequence). The CDR3 is 15 residues long. DNA for the CDR3: TGTGCCACCAGCAGCGCCTCACGGGAGCCCGGGGCTCAGTACTTC. Its protein is CATSSASREPGAQYF.

The chain recombines TRBV29-1 with TRBJ2-2; D is undetermined. The CDR3 covers 12 residues. Trimming took off 4 bases at V and 1 base at J, with 4 bases between the two ends. The V gene's germline CDR1 is SQVTM and CDR2 ANQGSEA. In DNA form, the CDR3 reads TGCAGCGTTGGCAGGAACACCGGGGAGCTGTTTTTT. This translates into CSVGRNTGELFF.

This clone is a singleton in its sample. CDR3 DNA sequence: TGCGCCAGCAGCCAGCGCCGCCAAGAGACCCAGTACTTC. Protein: CASSQRRQETQYF. The chain has TRBV4-1 and TRBJ2-5, with D unresolved. This CDR3 is built from 13 residues. CDR1 and CDR2 (germline): MGHRA, YSYEKL. Trimming stripped 3 bases from V and 1 base from J, with 6 bases between.

The chain combines TRBV9 with TRBJ1-3; maybe TRBD1 (5 bases). The CDR3 runs to 15 residues. Trimming took 4 bases from V and 4 from J, leaving 15 bases between them. Germline CDR1 and CDR2: SGDLS and YYNGEE. The DNA of the CDR3 is TGTGCCAGCAGCCCCCGGGGGGGGGACGGAAACACCATATATTTT. Amino acid sequence: CASSPRGGDGNTIYF.

This sequence joins TRBV4-3 and TRBJ2-2; D remains unclear. Germline V gene data show CDR1 as LGHNA and CDR2 as YSLEER. This CDR3 is 15 amino acids long. Trimming cost V 1 base and J 1 base, with 7 bases left between them. CDR3 bases: TGCGCCAGCAGCCAAGTATTCTGGAACACCGGGGAGCTGTTTTTT. Protein product: CASSQVFWNTGELFF.

This clone was observed a few times. This chain connects TRBV5-1 to TRBJ1-2; 7 positions match TRBD1. CDR1 and CDR2 (germline): SGHRS, YFSETQ. V shed 2 bases, J shed 3 bases, and the junction held 4 bases outside the gene matches. This CDR3 comprises 14 residues. The CDR3 is CASSFTGADYGYTF. Written as DNA, the CDR3 is TGCGCCAGCAGCTTTACAGGGGCGGACTATGGCTACACCTTC.

This clone was seen only a few times. V usage is TRBV5-4 and J usage is TRBJ2-1, with 13 bases that match TRBD2. Germline values: CDR1 SGHNT, CDR2 YYREEE (reference sequence). The CDR3 extends over 17 amino acids. The trim removed 0 bases at V and 5 bases at J, leaving 5 bases unmatched. The CDR3 DNA reads as TGTGCCAGCAGCTTGGACGGACTAGCGGGAGCACACAATGAGCAGTTCTTC. Translated, it gives CASSLDGLAGAHNEQFF.

This clone was seen a few times. The chain employs TRBV28 and TRBJ1-5, with TRBD1 matching 8 bases. Trimming removed 5 bases from V and 6 bases from J; junction bases left unmatched: 9. CDR3 length: 15 amino acids. Per the germline V gene, CDR1 is MDHEN and CDR2 is SYDVKM. CDR3 loop: CASSRDRGGGQPQHF. The CDR3 coding sequence is TGTGCCAGCAGTAGAGACAGGGGAGGGGGTCAGCCCCAGCATTTT.

This chain uses TRBV5-1 with TRBJ1-2; D not certain. The CDR3 totals 13 residues. V shed 0 bases and J shed 5 bases, with 8 bases lying between them. Germline assignment: CDR1 SGHRS and CDR2 YFSETQ. The CDR3 loop is CASSLDQVYGYTF. In DNA, the CDR3 is TGCGCCAGCAGCTTGGACCAGGTATATGGCTACACCTTC. The full variable domain, rest sourced from reference TRBV5-1 and TRBJ1-2, is KAGVTQTPRYLIKTRGQQVTLSCSPISGHRSVSWYQQTPGQGLQFLFEYFSETQRNKGNFPGRFSGRQFSNSRSEMNVSTLELGDSALYLCASSLDQVYGYTFGSGTRLTVV.

This chain joins TRBV2 and TRBJ2-3; 9 bases agree with TRBD2. With 3 bases clipped from V and 0 bases from J, the junction kept 1 base outside the gene matches. Germline loops: CDR1 SNHLY, CDR2 FYNNEI. The CDR3 is 15 residues long. CDR3 amino acids: CASSELAGSTDTQYF. The DNA for the CDR3 is TGTGCCAGCAGTGAGCTAGCGGGGAGCACAGATACGCAGTATTTT.

The J gene is TRBJ2-7, the V gene TRBV28, with D possibly TRBD1 on 6 matching bases. Germline loops: CDR1 MDHEN, CDR2 SYDVKM. V lost 4 bases and J 2 bases, leaving 15 bases between the germline ends. The CDR3 is 15 residues long. CDR3 amino acids: CASSSPGTHPYEQYF. The CDR3 DNA reads TGTGCCAGCAGTTCGCCCGGGACACATCCCTACGAGCAGTACTTC.

The gene calls are TRBV27 and TRBJ2-2; 14 nucleotides match TRBD2. Germline CDR1 reads MNHEY; CDR2 reads SMNVEV (reference sequence). The CDR3 spans 17 residues. The ends lost 4 bases at V and 4 bases at J; junction bases unmatched: 5. CDR3 amino acids: CASSSGLAGVSTGELFF. Written as DNA, the CDR3 is TGTGCCAGCAGTTCGGGACTAGCGGGAGTTAGCACCGGGGAGCTGTTTTTT.

This clone was counted once. V is TRBV6-6 and J is TRBJ1-2, with D maybe TRBD1 (6 bases). V was trimmed by 6 bases and J by 8 bases, leaving 16 bases between them. CDR3 size: 13 residues. The germline V gene has CDR1 MNHNY and CDR2 SVGAGI (reference sequence). The CDR3 loop reads CASSSGQGQGYTF. CDR3 nucleotide sequence: TGTGCCAGCAGCTCCGGGCAGGGGCAAGGCTACACCTTC.

The gene calls are TRBV6-5 and TRBJ1-4, with TRBD1 matching 10 bases. V dropped 6 bases and J dropped 7; count of bases not matched to a gene: 5. The CDR3 length is 14 residues. The germline CDR1 and CDR2 sequences are MNHEY and SVGAGI. As DNA, the CDR3 is TGTGCCAGCAGCGACAGGGGGCAAAGTGAAAAACTGTTTTTT. Translating it yields CASSDRGQSEKLFF.

V gene TRBV4-1 combines with J gene TRBJ1-2, with 9 bases matching TRBD1. The CDR3 covers 14 residues. The V segment lost 3 bases and the J segment 6 bases; nucleotides outside the gene matches: 5. From germline, CDR1 is MGHRA and CDR2 YSYEKL. The CDR3 region is CASSQGTGRDGYTF. DNA for the CDR3: TGCGCCAGCAGCCAGGGGACAGGGAGGGATGGCTACACCTTC.

This clone has just one count. The rearrangement joins TRBV7-2 to TRBJ2-7, with D perhaps TRBD1 (5 bases). The CDR3 runs to 13 residues. CDR1 and CDR2 (germline): SGHTA, FQGNSA. Trimming left V 2 bases short and J 4 bases short, with 9 bases between. The CDR3 spells CASSLTGQYEQYF. The CDR3 bases are TGTGCCAGCAGCTTAACTGGACAATACGAGCAGTACTTC.